One sample yielded the 6 T cell receptor beta chains listed below, sequenced in a study of spatial heterogeneity in lung cancer. Time point defined: blood at routine non-recurrence follow-up after resection. TCRdb used MiXCR to reprocess the 5' RACE reads, holding one entry per CDR3 protein. The sample has 9,000 to 13,000 distinct CDR3 sequences, over 9.5% seen once; the top ten hold less than 40%. Source: PBMCs, taken at follow-up. The source is a female donor with early-stage non-small cell lung cancer.

This clonotype showed up many times. J is TRBJ2-4 and V is TRBV6-2 or TRBV6-3; D remains unclear. Germline-derived CDR1 and CDR2 are MNHEY and SVGEGT. V lost 2 bases and J lost 7, with 6 bases in between. The CDR3 totals 12 residues. CDR3 sequence: CASSYRLNIQYF. DNA for the CDR3: TGTGCCAGCAGTTACCGACTGAACATTCAGTACTTC.

This clonotype came up a few times. V is TRBV20-1 and J is TRBJ2-1; 11 bases line up with TRBD1. CDR1 is DFQATT and CDR2 is SNEGSKA in the germline V gene (reference sequence). The CDR3 contains 14 residues. J was trimmed by 14 bases and V by 4 bases; bases with no gene match: 13. Written as DNA, the CDR3 is TGCAGTGCTAAGGGGGACAGGGGGACACTAGTTAAGTTCTTC. Protein: CSAKGDRGTLVKFF.

This clonotype was picked up one time. This may be a read error: a much more frequent sequence differs by one nucleotide. This chain uses TRBV5-6 with TRBJ2-2, with D possibly being TRBD1 (6 bases). V was trimmed by 4 bases and J by 4 bases, leaving 14 bases between them. Germline V gene sequence: CDR1 SGHDT, CDR2 YYEEEE. This CDR3 has 15 amino acids. CDR3 DNA: TGTGCCAGCAGCCCGGTGTGGGGGCGCACCGGGGAGCTGTTTTTT. Translated, it gives CASSPVWGRTGELFF.

This clonotype was counted only a few times. The chain uses TRBV4-1 and TRBJ1-4; D not certain. Germline V CDR1 and CDR2: MGHRA, YSYEKL. Trimming pared 2 bases from V and 5 bases from J, leaving 6 bases between. The CDR3 covers 13 residues. The CDR3 DNA is TGCGCCAGCAGCCAACTTCGGAATGAAAAACTGTTTTTT. It specifies CASSQLRNEKLFF.

The table lists this clonotype with many counts. The chain couples TRBV11-2 to TRBJ2-2, with 8 bases identical to TRBD1. The CDR3 runs to 15 residues. Germline V gene data show CDR1 as SGHAT and CDR2 as FQNNGV. Unmatched junction bases numbered 8, after V lost 6 bases and J lost 5 bases. The CDR3 DNA is TGTGCCAGCAGACAGGGGGAGTTACGGACCGGGGAGCTGTTTTTT. It encodes CASRQGELRTGELFF.

This clonotype appeared a single time. The chain combines TRBV3-1 with TRBJ2-6, with D perhaps matching TRBD2 (6 bases). This CDR3 is 15 amino acids long. The V end was cut by 8 bases, the J end by 0 bases, with 11 bases between. Germline CDR1 LGHDT, CDR2 YNNKEL (reference sequence). This chain's CDR3 is CASRGISSGANVLTF. In DNA form, the CDR3 reads TGTGCCAGCCGGGGGATTAGCTCTGGGGCCAACGTCCTGACTTTC. The complete variable domain, with remaining parts taken from reference TRBV3-1 and TRBJ2-6, reads DTAVSQTPKYLVTQMGNDKSIKCEQNLGHDTMYWYKQDSKKFLKIMFSYNNKELIINETVPNRFSPKSPDKAHLNLHINSLELGDSAVYFCASRGISSGANVLTFGAGSRLTVL.